This TCR beta chain appears in the sequencing data of a study of T cells in Graves' hyperthyroidism and ophthalmopathy. The definition of stable Graves' hyperthyroidism was no ophthalmopathy progression within 18 months. Diagnostic assessment was based on clinical symptoms, serum thyroxine and TRAb, thyroid ultrasound and orbital computed tomography. Whole-study findings and limits: Blood also held most thyroid clonotypes expanded beyond 0.001.

Regions amplified from RNA transcripts were the TCR beta CDR3 regions. TCR CDR3 underwent first-round RT-PCR with the HTBI primer set. TCRdb ran MiXCR on the multiplex PCR reads and lists one entry per CDR3 protein. The sample holds more than 650,000 distinct CDR3 sequences; 13% to 15% are singletons and the top ten take around 9.6%. This clonotype has a count of ten or more. The antigen is not known. Sequencing was done on a sample of blood. This TCR was sampled from a woman aged 18-29 years with Graves' hyperthyroidism.

This CDR3 reads CAISEGVGGPLGNEQFF. DNA for the CDR3: TGTGCCATCAGTGAGGGGGTGGGGGGGCCGCTGGGCAATGAGCAGTTCTTC. J is TRBJ2-1 and V is TRBV10-3, with D possibly matching TRBD2 (7 bases). Germline V gives CDR1 ENHRY, CDR2 SYGVKD. This CDR3 is built from 17 residues. The V and J ends lost 2 bases and 6 bases respectively, with 20 bases between them.